This passage covers 20 T cell receptor beta chains from one sample sequenced in a study of T cell responses to AZD1222 COVID-19 vaccine. The method was immunoSEQ multiplex PCR; TCRdb's version includes in-frame clones alone and lacks a portion of them. The sample includes under 120,000 clones, nearly 90% of them seen just once. This specimen was peripheral blood, taken 28 days after the second AZD1222 dose. The origin of the receptors is an adult who received the AZD1222 COVID-19 vaccine.

As concerns this clone: Relative to the germline gene, one junction end is altered; a read error may explain this. The chain's CDR3 is CASSYSFEQYF. CDR3 coding DNA: TGTGCCAGCAGTTACTCCTTCGAGCAGTACTTC. V and J are TRBV6-2 or TRBV6-3 and TRBJ2-7, with no clear D. Germline-derived CDR1 and CDR2 are MNHEY and SVGEGT. The CDR3 contains 11 residues.

V and J are TRBV6-5 and TRBJ1-2; 9 positions agree with TRBD1. V was clipped by 10 bases and J by 6 bases; unmatched bases: 15. The CDR3 loop spans 15 amino acids. The germline gives CDR1 MNHEY, CDR2 SVGAGI. The CDR3 DNA reads as TGTGCCATCGTGCTAGGGACAGGGTGGCAGGATGGCTACACCTTC. Protein product: CAIVLGTGWQDGYTF.

The rearrangement joins TRBV11-2 to TRBJ2-1, with 8 bases lining up with TRBD2. The CDR3 runs 18 residues. Looked up from germline, CDR1 is SGHAT and CDR2 is FQNNGV. V lost 5 bases, J lost 3 bases, and 15 bases stayed unmatched. The DNA of the CDR3 is TGTGCCAGCAGCCTTAGAGAAGGTAGCGGGATCATCTACAATGAGCAGTTCTTC. This codes for CASSLREGSGIIYNEQFF.

The gene calls are TRBV4-1 and TRBJ2-1; the D is unclear. This CDR3 is built from 16 residues. Trimming removed 1 base from V and 5 bases from J, with 15 bases in between. CDR1 is MGHRA and CDR2 is YSYEKL in the germline V gene. CDR3 amino acids: CASSQVVPSGNNEQFF. The CDR3 DNA reads TGCGCCAGCAGCCAAGTGGTTCCATCCGGAAACAATGAGCAGTTCTTC.

J is TRBJ2-3 and V is TRBV10-3, with D possibly called TRBD1 or TRBD2 (5 bases each). This CDR3 contains 14 residues. V was shortened by 0 bases and J by 7 bases, with 11 bases between the two germline ends. Germline assignment: CDR1 ENHRY and CDR2 SYGVKD. DNA of the CDR3: TGTGCCATCAGTGAGTCATCGGGGCGGCATACGCAGTATTTT. Protein product: CAISESSGRHTQYF.

This rearrangement joins TRBV4-2 to TRBJ1-6; tentative D call: TRBD1 (6 bases). There are 16 residues in the CDR3. The germline CDR1 and CDR2 sequences are LGHNA and YNFKEQ. Trimming pared 1 base from V and 7 bases from J, leaving 14 bases between. The CDR3 DNA sequence: TGTGCCAGCAGCCAAGCATCGGGGACACCCAATTCACCCCTCCACTTT. Translation: CASSQASGTPNSPLHF.

The sample holds a few counts of this clone. The chain links TRBV2 to TRBJ2-7, with 10 bases fitting TRBD1. Germline-derived CDR1 and CDR2 are SNHLY and FYNNEI. V lost 5 bases and J lost 1; bases outside the gene matches: 5. The CDR3 covers 15 residues. CDR3 in amino acids: CASSIRQGASYEQYF. CDR3 in DNA: TGTGCCAGCAGTATACGACAGGGGGCTTCCTACGAGCAGTACTTC.

The chain links TRBV5-5 to TRBJ2-7; no firm D call. Germline V gives CDR1 SGHKS, CDR2 YYEKEE (reference sequence). CDR3 length equals 11 residues. V was cut by 0 bases and J by 7 bases, with 5 bases left in between. CDR3 bases: TGTGCCAGCAGCTTGGAGGTGGAGCAGTACTTC. Protein sequence: CASSLEVEQYF. Filled out from reference TRBV5-5 and TRBJ2-7, the complete variable domain reads DAGVTQSPTHLIKTRGQQVTLRCSPISGHKSVSWYQQVLGQGPQFIFQYYEKEERGRGNFPDRFSARQFPNYSSELNVNALLLGDSALYLCASSLEVEQYFGPGTRLTVT.

The chain uses TRBV5-4 and TRBJ2-3; 10 bases align to TRBD1. V was pared by 4 bases and J by 4 bases, with 3 bases of the junction left unmatched. The CDR3 runs to 14 residues. Germline assignment: CDR1 SGHNT and CDR2 YYREEE (reference sequence). In nucleotides, the CDR3 is TGTGCCAGCAGCGCGACAGGGGGCGCAGATACGCAGTATTTT. Its protein is CASSATGGADTQYF.

This sequence joins TRBV6-5 and TRBJ2-7; TRBD2 aligns across 7 bases. Trimming removed 0 bases from V and 0 bases from J; junction bases left unmatched: 2. The CDR3 is made up of 15 amino acids. Germline-derived CDR1 and CDR2 are MNHEY and SVGAGI. The CDR3 sequence is CASSYSPSGSYEQYF. CDR3 DNA: TGTGCCAGCAGTTACTCCCCTAGCGGCTCCTACGAGCAGTACTTC.

V usage is TRBV5-1 and J usage is TRBJ2-7; possible D gene TRBD2, 5 bases. The CDR3 is 14 residues long. V lost 0 bases and J 2 bases, leaving 9 bases between the germline ends. The germline V gene encodes CDR1 SGHRS and CDR2 YFSETQ. This CDR3 is CASSLAAGTYEQYF. The CDR3 DNA is TGCGCCAGCAGCTTGGCCGCCGGGACCTACGAGCAGTACTTC.

This chain uses TRBV29-1 with TRBJ2-3, with D unresolved. Germline loops: CDR1 SQVTM, CDR2 ANQGSEA. CDR3 length: 11 residues. V was cut by 1 base and J by 8 bases, with 7 bases left in between. The CDR3, as DNA: TGCAGCGTTGAAGGGTCAGGTACGCAGTATTTT. It encodes CSVEGSGTQYF.

The chain joins TRBV14 to TRBJ2-1; D tentatively fits TRBD1 or TRBD2 (6 bases each). V lost 1 base and J lost 7, with 14 bases in between. Germline lookup yields CDR1 SGHDN and CDR2 FVKESK. This CDR3 spans 15 amino acids. For the CDR3, the DNA is TGTGCCAGCAGCCAAGCTGCCGGGGGCGGAAATGAGCAGTTCTTC. This codes for CASSQAAGGGNEQFF.

The chain combines TRBV27 with TRBJ1-6; no reliable D call. V lost 6 bases and J lost 7, with 13 bases in between. This CDR3 region has 14 residues. The germline V gene encodes CDR1 MNHEY and CDR2 SMNVEV (reference sequence). The CDR3 DNA reads TGTGCCAGCAGATACAGCGTAACGAATTCACCCCTCCACTTT. The encoded protein is CASRYSVTNSPLHF.

J is TRBJ2-7 and V is TRBV3-1 (or the pseudogene TRBV3-2), with 8 bases identical to TRBD2. V was clipped by 4 bases and J by 6 bases; unmatched bases: 8. This CDR3 has 14 amino acids. Per germline, CDR1 LGHDT and CDR2 YNNKEL (reference sequence). The CDR3 DNA sequence: TGTGCCAGCAGCCCCCCGGGACTAGTCACCGAGCAGTACTTC. Amino acids: CASSPPGLVTEQYF.

This clone occurred once. The chain couples TRBV9 to TRBJ1-3; unclear D gene. V lost 4 bases and J lost 0, with 11 bases in between. The CDR3 has 15 amino acids. Germline assignment: CDR1 SGDLS and CDR2 YYNGEE. CDR3 sequence reads: CASSPLGGSGNTIYF. The DNA of the CDR3 is TGTGCCAGCAGCCCCCTCGGCGGCTCTGGAAACACCATATATTTT.

This clone showed up just once. The rearrangement joins TRBV28 to TRBJ1-3; 8 nucleotides match TRBD1. The length of the CDR3 is 15 residues. The V gene's germline CDR1 is MDHEN and CDR2 SYDVKM. After removal of 8 bases from V and 0 bases from J, the junction contained 6 bases not matched to a gene. CDR3: CASGRQGPSGNTIYF. The DNA for the CDR3 is TGTGCCAGCGGAAGACAGGGGCCCTCTGGAAACACCATATATTTT.

The table lists this clone with a count of one. This chain uses TRBV12-3 or TRBV12-4 with TRBJ2-1, with unresolved D. The CDR3 is made up of 12 amino acids. V shed 7 bases and J shed 10 bases, with 14 bases lying between them. The CDR3 spells CASTQNRAEQFF. In DNA, the CDR3 is TGTGCCAGCACTCAAAACCGGGCAGAGCAGTTCTTC.

The chain carries TRBV30 and TRBJ1-1; no clear D. The CDR3 runs 12 residues. V gave up 3 bases and J gave up 8 bases, with 13 bases separating them. Per germline, CDR1 GTSNPN and CDR2 SVGIG (reference sequence). The CDR3: CAWSELHLEAFF. CDR3 in DNA: TGTGCCTGGAGCGAGTTGCACTTAGAAGCTTTCTTT.

The CDR3 here is CASSRSGRAGETQYF. CDR3 DNA sequence: TGTGCCAGCAGCCGTAGCGGGAGGGCCGGGGAGACCCAGTACTTC. The V gene is TRBV7-9, the J gene TRBJ2-5, with 11 nucleotides matching TRBD2. The CDR3 has 15 residues. V shed 5 bases, J shed 5 bases, and the junction held 7 bases outside the gene matches. Germline CDR1 and CDR2: SEHNR and FQNEAQ (reference sequence).